The next 7 T cell receptor beta chains were all read from a single sample in a study of T cell repertoires in cytomegalovirus infection. TCRdb fed the reads into MiXCR, producing one record per CDR3 protein. Altogether hundreds of thousands of distinct CDR3 sequences are present, roughly a sixth being singletons, with the ten largest covering about 12%. The sample was PBMCs. These receptor sequences come from a human donor in good health (CMV status not recorded). Some clones in this sample may be carry-over from other donors' samples.

The chain has TRBV15 and TRBJ1-3; D gene uncertain. Looked up from germline, CDR1 is LNHNV and CDR2 is YYDKDF (reference sequence). The CDR3 spans 14 residues. Trimming cost V 5 bases and J 1 base, with 9 bases left between them. DNA for the CDR3: TGTGCCACCAGCTCGCCGCCTTCTGGAAACACCATATATTTT. As protein: CATSSPPSGNTIYF.

This clonotype showed up just a few times. The rearrangement joins TRBV12-5 to TRBJ2-7; D possibly corresponds to TRBD1 (6 bases). This CDR3 comprises 14 residues. Germline V CDR1 and CDR2: LGHNT, FRNRAP. Trimming stripped 7 bases from V and 2 bases from J, with 15 bases between. CDR3 bases: TGTGCTAGTGCCTCGGACAGTCCGGCCTACGAGCAGTACTTC. Protein sequence: CASASDSPAYEQYF.

The rearrangement joins TRBV9 to TRBJ1-3; D ambiguous. V was cut by 4 bases and J by 2 bases, with 19 bases left in between. This CDR3 has 17 amino acids. Germline V gives CDR1 SGDLS, CDR2 YYNGEE. The DNA for the CDR3 is TGTGCCAGCAGCCATCCCCGGGCAGGAGAGACTGGAAACACCATATATTTT. Protein product: CASSHPRAGETGNTIYF.

This rearrangement joins TRBV19 to TRBJ2-3; a weak D match, TRBD1 (5 bases). This CDR3 region has 16 residues. The V and J ends lost 4 bases and 0 bases respectively, with 14 bases between them. CDR1 LNHDA and CDR2 SQIVND come from the germline V gene (reference sequence). CDR3 loop: CASSNQGVGSTDTQYF. The CDR3 nucleotides read TGTGCCAGTAGTAACCAAGGGGTTGGTAGCACAGATACGCAGTATTTT.

This clonotype has only a few counts. The CDR3 nucleotides are TGCGCCAGCAGCTTGGGTATAGATCTCGGCTATGGCTACACCTTC. Its protein product is CASSLGIDLGYGYTF. This chain uses TRBV5-1 with TRBJ1-2, with D hard to call. This CDR3 has 15 residues. The germline V gene encodes CDR1 SGHRS and CDR2 YFSETQ. V dropped 0 bases and J dropped 4 bases, with 13 bases sitting between them.

This clonotype was counted at least ten times. The chain uses TRBV4-1 and TRBJ2-7; 7 bases fit TRBD1. Germline V lookup: CDR1 MGHRA, CDR2 YSYEKL. This CDR3 has 19 amino acids. Unmatched junction bases numbered 21, after V lost 1 base and J lost 6 bases. The CDR3 loop is CASSQVDIQGDVFLGEQYF. The CDR3 DNA reads as TGCGCCAGCAGCCAAGTCGATATTCAGGGGGACGTTTTTTTGGGCGAGCAGTACTTC.

The chain's CDR3 is CASSVTGTANEKLFF. Written as DNA, the CDR3 is TGTGCCAGTAGCGTGACAGGGACGGCTAATGAAAAACTGTTTTTT. The chain recombines TRBV19 with TRBJ1-4, with TRBD1 matching 7 bases. Losses at the gene ends were 6 bases for V and 3 bases for J; bases not matched to a gene: 7. CDR1 is LNHDA and CDR2 is SQIVND in the germline V gene (reference sequence). The CDR3 has 15 residues.